This entry lists 3 T cell receptor beta chains sequenced from one sample in a study of technical replicates of blood from a few donors. Only in-frame clones appear in the TCRdb table, and some are missing; sequencing was by immunoSEQ multiplex PCR. The data contain tens of thousands of clones, around 95% of them singletons. Sequencing was carried out using T cells isolated from PBMCs. The receptors here all came from a human donor in good health.

J is TRBJ2-3 and V is TRBV7-2, with D possibly matching TRBD2 (5 bases). Trimming took off 1 base at V and 0 bases at J, with 8 bases between the two ends. Germline CDR1 SGHTA, CDR2 FQGNSA. The CDR3 runs to 15 residues. CDR3 sequence reads: CASSLGTLSTDTQYF. CDR3 nucleotide sequence: TGTGCCAGCAGCTTAGGGACTCTAAGCACAGATACGCAGTATTTT.

The chain joins TRBV30 to TRBJ1-2; TRBD1 aligns across 9 bases. Trimming at V came to 3 bases and at J to 6 bases, leaving 2 bases not matched to a gene. Germline V gene sequence: CDR1 GTSNPN, CDR2 SVGIG (reference sequence). The CDR3 contains 12 residues. This CDR3 reads CAWRTGGDGYTF. CDR3 in DNA: TGTGCCTGGAGGACAGGGGGTGATGGCTACACCTTC.

The chain is built from TRBV7-2 and TRBJ2-1; TRBD2 might be the D (6 bases). From germline, CDR1 is SGHTA and CDR2 FQGNSA. The CDR3 runs to 15 residues. V was clipped by 1 base and J by 2 bases, with 9 bases between them. Written as DNA, the CDR3 is TGTGCCAGCAGCTTAGTGGGGGGAACCTACAATGAGCAGTTCTTC. It is translated as CASSLVGGTYNEQFF.